This paragraph covers one T cell receptor beta chain sequence. Its matching antigen is unknown. Germline is not matched at one junction end, which may reflect a read error. The data were taken from a study of cytomegalovirus exposure and HLA in healthy donors. The CDR3 consists of 16 residues. The V gene's germline CDR1 is SGHVS and CDR2 FQNEAQ. Study-wide results and limits: Whilst most TCR sequences proved rare, a subset of public TCRs occurred across many donors.

Profiling relied on immunoSEQ multiplex PCR, and the TCRdb table lists in-frame clones only, not all of them. The data show fewer than 130,000 clones, with roughly 90% seen just once and over 1.3% held by the top ten. Separate from the approximately 720-subject first cohort, the roughly 110-subject validation cohort was the one that the donors belonged to. The clonotype originates from a woman younger than 45 in good health and CMV-seropositive. The sequenced sample consisted of PBMCs. The V and J genes are TRBV7-8 and TRBJ2-1, with 7 bases fitting TRBD1. The CDR3 DNA is TGTGCCAGCAGCGCAAAATTGGACAGGTCCTCCAATGAGCAGTTCTTC. As protein: CASSAKLDRSSNEQFF.